This is a list of T cell receptor beta chains from one sample in a study of blood T cells in healthy people across ages. TCRdb processed the 5' RACE reads anew with MiXCR; each CDR3 protein has one entry. This sample has 780,000 or so distinct CDR3 sequences; roughly three fifths occur once, and the top ten carry approximately 24%. The sequencing input was blood. The receptors derive from a man aged 40-49 years in good health. Both conserved end residues are trimmed from each CDR3. Where a row states a size, it is once, few, many or the class of an expanded clone; other rows omit it.

J	size	V	CDR3
TRBJ2-1	NA	TRBV20-1	SARRANSYHEQF
TRBJ1-1	NA	TRBV6-2/TRBV6-3	ASSSRLSRGGNTKAF
TRBJ2-6	few	TRBV2	ASSGRGAGANVLT
TRBJ2-5	NA	TRBV4-2	ASSRGGQGKETQY
TRBJ1-5	many	TRBV20-1	SATGTGNQPQH
TRBJ1-2	few	TRBV20-1	SASLPGRIKDSNYGYT
TRBJ2-3	NA	TRBV7-2	ASSSDSSDTQY
TRBJ2-7	NA	TRBV4-2	ASSPRLGGEQY
TRBJ2-5	many	TRBV7-2	ASSRAAQETQY
TRBJ2-1	many	TRBV7-2	ASSFRQGLANEQF
TRBJ2-3	NA	TRBV28	ASQDGESTDTQY
NA	NA	TRBV7-2	ASSRSASTGLYYNEQY
NA	NA	TRBV29-1	SVTWTGSEQY
TRBJ1-2	few	TRBV7-3	ASSPLGPGDYGYT
TRBJ2-3	NA	TRBV20-1	SALPIVWVTDTQY
TRBJ2-5	few	TRBV7-2	ASAFAGKETQY